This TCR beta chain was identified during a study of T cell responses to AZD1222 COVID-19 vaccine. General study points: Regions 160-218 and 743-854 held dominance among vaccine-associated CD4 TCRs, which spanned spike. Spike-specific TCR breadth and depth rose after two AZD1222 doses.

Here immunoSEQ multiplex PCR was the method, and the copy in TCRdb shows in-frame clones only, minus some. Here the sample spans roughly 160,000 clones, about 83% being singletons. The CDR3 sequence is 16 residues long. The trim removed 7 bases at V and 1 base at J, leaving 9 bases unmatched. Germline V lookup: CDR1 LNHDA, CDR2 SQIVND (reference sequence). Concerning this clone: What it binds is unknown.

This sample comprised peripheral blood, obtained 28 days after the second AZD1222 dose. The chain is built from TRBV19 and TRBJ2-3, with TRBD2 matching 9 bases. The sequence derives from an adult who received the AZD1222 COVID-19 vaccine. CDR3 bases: TGTGCCAGTAAGGGAAAGGAGCGGGGGGGCACAGATACGCAGTATTTT. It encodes CASKGKERGGTDTQYF.